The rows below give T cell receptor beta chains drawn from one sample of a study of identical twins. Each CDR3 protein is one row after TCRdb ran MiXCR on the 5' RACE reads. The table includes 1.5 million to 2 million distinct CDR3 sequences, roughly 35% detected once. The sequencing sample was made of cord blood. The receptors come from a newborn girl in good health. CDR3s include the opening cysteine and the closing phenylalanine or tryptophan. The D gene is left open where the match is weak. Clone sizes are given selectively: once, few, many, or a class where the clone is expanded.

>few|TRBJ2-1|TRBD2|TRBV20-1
CSAPGLAGGTYNEQFF
TGCAGTGCTCCCGGACTAGCGGGGGGTACCTACAATGAGCAGTTCTTC
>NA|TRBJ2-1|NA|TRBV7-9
CASNLLPSRSGQGFHNEQFF
TGTGCCAGCAACCTACTCCCCTCCCGATCCGGGCAGGGTTTCCACAATGAGCAGTTCTTC
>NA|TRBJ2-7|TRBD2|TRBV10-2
CASNLGTSGYEQYF
TGCGCCAGCAACCTCGGGACTAGCGGCTACGAGCAGTACTTC
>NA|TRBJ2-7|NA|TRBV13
CASSLGLVRYEQYF
TGTGCCAGCAGCTTGGGGCTAGTCAGATACGAGCAGTACTTC
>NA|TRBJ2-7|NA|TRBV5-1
CASRILLSYEQYF
TGCGCCAGCCGTATACTCCTCTCCTACGAGCAGTACTTC
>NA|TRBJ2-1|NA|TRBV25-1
CASARTGAGNEQFF
TGTGCCAGCGCGAGAACGGGAGCAGGGAATGAGCAGTTCTTC
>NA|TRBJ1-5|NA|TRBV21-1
CASSKFGRALNQPQHF
TGTGCCAGCAGCAAGTTTGGAAGGGCTCTCAATCAGCCCCAGCATTTT
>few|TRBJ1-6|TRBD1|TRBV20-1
CSARQGARSPLHF
TGCAGTGCTAGACAGGGGGCGCGTTCACCCCTCCACTTT
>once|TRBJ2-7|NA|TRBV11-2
CASSLDLLYNEQYF
TGTGCCAGCAGCTTAGATCTCCTCTACAATGAGCAGTACTTC
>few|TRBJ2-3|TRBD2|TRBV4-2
CASSHTSGSTDTQYF
TGTGCCAGCAGCCACACTAGCGGGAGTACAGATACGCAGTATTTT
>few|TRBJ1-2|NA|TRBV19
CASSIEAGGGYTF
TGTGCCAGTAGTATCGAGGCAGGTGGCGGCTACACCTTC
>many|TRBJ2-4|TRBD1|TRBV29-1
CSVAVTGWQKGNIQYF
TGCAGCGTTGCGGTGACAGGGTGGCAAAAAGGAAACATTCAGTACTTC
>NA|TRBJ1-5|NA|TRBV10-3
CAISDKGQPQHF
TGTGCCATCAGTGATAAAGGGCAGCCCCAGCATTTT
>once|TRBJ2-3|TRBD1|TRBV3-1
CASSLKGTANGADTQYF
TGTGCCAGCAGCTTAAAGGGGACAGCAAATGGGGCAGATACGCAGTATTTT
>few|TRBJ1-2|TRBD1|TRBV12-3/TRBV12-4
CASSEPGQGSYGYTF
TGTGCCAGCAGTGAACCGGGACAGGGATCCTATGGCTACACCTTC
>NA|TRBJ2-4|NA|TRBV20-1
CSASIRRTYNEQYF
TGCAGTGCTAGTATTCGGCGTACCTACAATGAGCAGTACTTC
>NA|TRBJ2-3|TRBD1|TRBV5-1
CASSPLGTESSTDTQYF
TGCGCCAGCAGCCCCTTAGGGACAGAATCTAGCACAGATACGCAGTATTTT
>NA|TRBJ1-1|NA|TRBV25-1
CASSAGTLNTEAFF
TGCGCCAGCAGCGCCGGGACATTGAACACTGAAGCTTTCTTT
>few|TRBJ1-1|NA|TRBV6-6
CASSPGGMRNTEAFF
TGTGCCAGCAGCCCCGGGGGGATGAGAAACACTGAAGCTTTCTTT
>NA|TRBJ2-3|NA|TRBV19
CASSIAGVARDTQYF
TGTGCCAGTAGTATAGCGGGAGTGGCGAGGGATACGCAGTATTTT
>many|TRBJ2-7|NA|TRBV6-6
CASSYGLSSYEQYF
TGTGCCAGCAGTTATGGCCTAAGCTCCTACGAGCAGTACTTC
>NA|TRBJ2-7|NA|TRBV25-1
CASTSSNYYEQYF
TGTGCCAGCACTAGTTCAAATTACTACGAGCAGTACTTC
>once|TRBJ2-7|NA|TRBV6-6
CASSYLGRTNEQYF
TGTGCCAGCAGTTACCTCGGACGCACGAACGAGCAGTACTTC
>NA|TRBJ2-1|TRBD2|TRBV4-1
CASSQDRSSGGYNEQFF
TGCGCCAGCAGCCAAGATAGGTCCAGCGGGGGATACAATGAGCAGTTCTTC
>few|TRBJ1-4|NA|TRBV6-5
CASSYGPANEKLFF
TGTGCCAGCAGTTACGGACCCGCTAATGAAAAACTGTTTTTT
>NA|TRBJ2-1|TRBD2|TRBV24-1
CATKSSGSYNEQFF
TGTGCCACCAAGTCTAGCGGCTCCTACAATGAGCAGTTCTTC
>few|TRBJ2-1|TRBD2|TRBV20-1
CSASFSGRGYNEQFF
TGCAGTGCTAGCTTCAGCGGGAGGGGATACAATGAGCAGTTCTTC
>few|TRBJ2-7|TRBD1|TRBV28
CASSSPLDRGRSYEQYF
TGTGCCAGCAGTTCTCCCCTGGACAGGGGGAGGTCCTACGAGCAGTACTTC
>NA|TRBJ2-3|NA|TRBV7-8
CASSLMRRATDTQYF
TGTGCCAGCAGCTTAATGCGGAGGGCCACAGATACGCAGTATTTT
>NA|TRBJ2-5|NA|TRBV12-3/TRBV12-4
CASSSPRVGETQYF
TGTGCCAGCAGTTCACCCCGAGTGGGAGAGACCCAGTACTTC
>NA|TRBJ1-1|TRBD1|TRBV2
CASSEADRGTEAFF
TGTGCCAGCAGTGAAGCGGACAGGGGCACTGAAGCTTTCTTT
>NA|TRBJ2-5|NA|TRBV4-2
CASSQEGGQETQYF
TGTGCCAGCAGCCAAGAGGGGGGTCAAGAGACCCAGTACTTC
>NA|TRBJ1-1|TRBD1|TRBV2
CASSPPGQGRGTEAFF
TGTGCCAGCAGTCCCCCGGGACAGGGACGGGGCACTGAAGCTTTCTTT
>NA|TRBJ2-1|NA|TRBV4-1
CASSQGIARGTTLYNEQFF
TGCGCCAGCAGCCAGGGGATCGCGCGGGGCACCACGCTCTACAATGAGCAGTTCTTC
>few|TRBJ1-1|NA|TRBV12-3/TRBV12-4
CASSPLGLPEAFF
TGTGCCAGCAGTCCCCTGGGGCTCCCAGAAGCTTTCTTT
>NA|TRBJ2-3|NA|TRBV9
CASSVARVTDTQYF
TGTGCCAGCAGCGTAGCTAGGGTCACAGATACGCAGTATTTT
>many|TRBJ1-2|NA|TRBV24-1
CATSDLDRLAYGYTF
TGTGCCACCAGTGATCTCGACAGGCTGGCCTATGGCTACACCTTC
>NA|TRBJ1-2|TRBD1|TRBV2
CASLDRENGYTF
TGTGCCAGCCTAGACAGGGAGAACGGCTACACCTTC
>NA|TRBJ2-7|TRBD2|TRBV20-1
CSAALREGVYNEQYF
TGCAGTGCTGCCCTCAGGGAGGGCGTCTACAATGAGCAGTACTTC
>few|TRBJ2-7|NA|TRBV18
CASSPVDKATYEQYF
TGTGCCAGCTCACCAGTCGACAAGGCCACGTACGAGCAGTACTTC
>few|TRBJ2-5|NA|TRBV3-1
CASSPTRSRETQYF
TGTGCCAGCAGCCCTACACGGTCCAGGGAGACCCAGTACTTC
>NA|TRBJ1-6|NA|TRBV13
CASSPYTPHSYNSPLHF
TGTGCCAGCAGTCCTTACACTCCACACTCCTATAATTCACCCCTCCACTTT